These T cell receptor beta chains were read from a single sample in a study of regulatory T cells in long-lasting Graves disease. TCRdb reprocessed the multiplex PCR reads via MiXCR and lists one record per CDR3 protein. The sample includes some 500,000 distinct CDR3 sequences, about 15% of them seen just once. These data were also reused for a study on T cells in Graves' hyperthyroidism and ophthalmopathy.

The specimen comprised peripheral blood mononuclear cells (PBMCs), sampled at new diagnosis, from a patient treated with antithyroid drugs. Receptor source: a woman aged 35-65 years with Graves disease. Each CDR3 is given with its conserved first and last residue. Fields, in order: V gene, J gene, clone size, D gene, CDR3 DNA, CDR3 protein. A D gene is named only where the DNA matches it firmly. Size is stated for part of the rows, as once, few or many counts, or as a class when the clone is expanded.

TRBV12-3/TRBV12-4	TRBJ1-5	few	-	TGTGCCAGCAGGCCAGAAACTGGGGCGAGCCAGCATTTT	CASRPETGASQHF
TRBV14	TRBJ2-1	-	-	TGTGCCAGCAGCCAAGACCCCACATGGATGGTGTTCTTC	CASSQDPTWMVFF
TRBV6-1	TRBJ2-7	few	TRBD1	TGTGCCAGCATTGACAGGGGGATCTCCTACGAGCAGTACTTC	CASIDRGISYEQYF
TRBV29-1	TRBJ1-3	-	-	TGCAGCGTTACTGGGACTGGAAACACCACATATTTT	CSVTGTGNTTYF
TRBV2	TRBJ1-3	many	TRBD1	TGTGCCAGCAGTGTGGCAGGGGGTCCTGGAAACACCATATATTTT	CASSVAGGPGNTIYF
TRBV5-1	TRBJ2-3	many	-	TGCGCCAGCAGCTTGTCTAACACAGATACGCAGTATTTT	CASSLSNTDTQYF
TRBV20-1	TRBJ2-1	many	TRBD2	TGCAGTGCTAGAGTCACTAGCGGGGCGAACAATGAGCAGTTCTTC	CSARVTSGANNEQFF
TRBV5-4	TRBJ2-1	few	TRBD2	TGTGCCAGCAACCCGGGGGGAGGAGACAATGAGCAGTTCTTC	CASNPGGGDNEQFF
TRBV30	TRBJ1-5	many	TRBD1	TGTGCCTGGGGGACAGGAGTTAGCAATCAGCCCCAGCATTTT	CAWGTGVSNQPQHF
TRBV7-6	TRBJ1-5	-	-	TGTGCCAGCAGCTTTGACGACCGGGATCAGCCCCAGCATTTT	CASSFDDRDQPQHF
TRBV7-2	TRBJ2-7	-	-	TGTGCCAGCAGCTTTGAATTTGCCGACGAGCAGTACTTC	CASSFEFADEQYF
TRBV15	TRBJ1-5	-	-	TGTGCCACCAGCAGAGGGGAATCAAAGCCCCAGCATTTT	CATSRGESKPQHF
TRBV10-1	TRBJ2-3	many	-	TGTGCCAGCAGTGAGGGTACAGTCACAGATACGCAGTATTTT	CASSEGTVTDTQYF
TRBV19	TRBJ1-1	many	-	TGTGCCAGTAGTATACCATCACAGGGCGGTTACACTGAAGCTTTCTTT	CASSIPSQGGYTEAFF